This TCR beta chain stems from a study of T cell clusters in autoimmune cytopenias. General study findings and limits: The cluster-lack signature was not seen for secondary cytopenia versus chronic lymphocytic leukemia. The T cell clusters were defined only in silico, without experimental functional validation.

Each sample's input was 250 ng genomic DNA, some 34,000 genome equivalents. Multiplex touch-down PCR amplified TRB using TRB-A and TRB-B pools in one tube. TCRdb reprocessed the multiplex PCR reads and stores each CDR3 protein as one record, lacking DNA. Here the sample table reports several thousand distinct CDR3 sequences. The CDR3 is 14 amino acids. CDR1 is MNHNS, CDR2 SASEGT, per germline. In the case of this clonotype: What it binds is unknown.

The sample comprised peripheral blood. This sequence originates from a human donor with an autoimmune cytopenia or autoimmune hepatitis (not recorded which). V gene TRBV6-1 combines with J gene TRBJ1-5; the TCRdb D gene call, TRBD1, has no DNA to confirm it. CDR3 sequence reads: CASSPRTGWGPQHF.